This TCR beta chain was obtained from a study of T cells after yellow fever vaccination. The TCR cDNA carried a universal primer site and UMIs from 5'RACE template switching. Via MiXCR, TCRdb re-called the 5' RACE reads, giving one row per CDR3 protein. The table includes 250,000 or so distinct CDR3 sequences, approximately 3.6% detected once. This clonotype was observed many times. The germline gives CDR1 LGHNA, CDR2 YSLEER. The CDR3 runs to 15 residues. The trim removed 1 base at V and 5 bases at J, leaving 4 bases unmatched. The clonotype comes from a man aged 18-30 years who received the YFV17D yellow fever vaccine. Sequencing used PBMCs, obtained 15 days after the yellow fever booster vaccination. The gene calls are TRBV4-3 and TRBJ2-1; TRBD2 matches at 8 bases. The CDR3, as DNA: TGCGCCAGCAGCCAAGCGGGGGGGCCGGACAATGAGCAGTTCTTC. It specifies CASSQAGGPDNEQFF.